One and the same sample provided the 13 T cell receptor beta chains below, sequenced in a study of identical twins. TCRdb analysed the 5' RACE reads with MiXCR anew, one entry per CDR3 protein. This sample has just over 450,000 distinct CDR3 sequences; 12% to 15% occur once, and the top ten carry 0.5% to 0.65%. These data were also filed under a second study, of yellow fever vaccine responses in identical twins.

The sequenced sample consisted of CD4+ T cells sorted from blood. The origin of the receptors is a woman aged 18-30 years in good health.

This clonotype came up a few times. The chain employs TRBV7-9 and TRBJ2-3; the match to TRBD2 covers 7 bases. After removal of 11 bases from V and 8 bases from J, the junction contained 13 bases not matched to a gene. The CDR3 covers 13 residues. CDR1 is SEHNR, CDR2 FQNEAQ, per germline (reference sequence). In nucleotides, the CDR3 is TGTGCCGGAACGGGGGGACCCAGCTTTACGCAGTATTTT. Translating gives CAGTGGPSFTQYF.

The rearrangement links TRBV25-1 to TRBJ2-1, with 8 bases that match TRBD1. From germline, CDR1 is MGHDK and CDR2 SYGVNS. This CDR3 has 16 amino acids. Trimming at V came to 2 bases and at J to 4 bases, leaving 7 bases not matched to a gene. CDR3 nucleotide sequence: TGTGCCAGCAGTGAAATGAGGCGGGACAGGTACAATGAGCAGTTCTTC. It is translated as CASSEMRRDRYNEQFF.

The chain employs TRBV27 and TRBJ2-6, with 8 bases identical to TRBD2. Germline V gene data show CDR1 as MNHEY and CDR2 as SMNVEV (reference sequence). The CDR3 loop spans 17 amino acids. V lost 5 bases and J lost 2; bases outside the gene matches: 8. The DNA for the CDR3 is TGTGCCAGCAGTCCCTCTGGGGGACTAGCTGGGGCCAACGTCCTGACTTTC. It is translated as CASSPSGGLAGANVLTF.

Many counts were recorded for this clonotype. CDR3 nucleotides: TGTGCCAGCAGCTCCGGACAGGGAGCGAGTCAGCAGTTCTTC. It yields the protein CASSSGQGASQQFF. The V call is TRBV7-9, the J call TRBJ2-1; 8 nucleotides align to TRBD1. Germline V gene lookup returns CDR1 SEHNR and CDR2 FQNEAQ (reference sequence). The length of the CDR3 is 14 residues. Trimming at V came to 4 bases and at J to 11 bases, leaving 10 bases not matched to a gene.

This clonotype was seen a handful of times. The chain carries TRBV6-2 or TRBV6-3 and TRBJ2-6, with D perhaps TRBD1 (5 bases). V gave up 4 bases and J gave up 2 bases, with 15 bases separating them. Germline CDR1 is MNHEY and CDR2 is SVGEGT. This CDR3 contains 17 residues. The DNA of the CDR3 is TGTGCCAGCAGTTGGTCACAGGCGAAAGCTGGGGCCAACGTCCTGACTTTC. It codes for CASSWSQAKAGANVLTF.

The chain uses TRBV29-1 and TRBJ1-1; no clear D gene. Trimming shortened V by 6 bases and J by 4 bases, and 9 bases separated the two germline ends. The germline gives CDR1 SQVTM, CDR2 ANQGSEA. The CDR3 extends over 11 amino acids. The CDR3 region is CSVTGGTEAFF. The CDR3 nucleotides read TGCAGCGTGACTGGAGGCACTGAAGCTTTCTTT.

This clonotype was observed a few times. This chain uses TRBV2 with TRBJ2-7; the match to TRBD1 covers 9 bases. Germline-derived CDR1 and CDR2 are SNHLY and FYNNEI. V shed 6 bases and J 1 base; nucleotides not matched to a gene: 7. The CDR3 extends over 15 amino acids. The CDR3 protein is CASRHRDRVSYEQYF. CDR3 bases: TGTGCCAGCAGGCACCGGGACAGGGTTTCCTACGAGCAGTACTTC.

This clonotype was counted only a few times. V is TRBV20-1 and J is TRBJ2-4; 8 nucleotides match TRBD2. With 6 bases clipped from V and 8 bases from J, the junction kept 18 bases outside the gene matches. The CDR3 loop spans 16 amino acids. Germline V CDR1 and CDR2: DFQATT, SNEGSKA (reference sequence). In DNA form, the CDR3 reads TGCAGTGCAGTAGGCCCAACAGCGGGAGTTAGAGACATTCAGTACTTC. Translation: CSAVGPTAGVRDIQYF.

The J gene is TRBJ2-7, the V gene TRBV24-1; TRBD1 matches 7 bases. J lost 0 bases, V lost 4 bases, and 5 bases had no gene match. CDR1 and CDR2 from the germline V gene are KGHDR and SFDVKD. This CDR3 has 15 amino acids. As DNA, the CDR3 is TGTGCCACCAGTGACCCCGGGACAGACTCCTACGAGCAGTACTTC. Its protein is CATSDPGTDSYEQYF.

This CDR3 is CASSPDKTTGELFF. In nucleotides, the CDR3 is TGTGCCAGCTCACCAGATAAAACCACCGGGGAGCTGTTTTTT. This chain links TRBV18 with TRBJ2-2, with D uncertain. The CDR3 is 14 residues long. Between the trimmed V and J ends, which lost 2 bases and 4 bases, there was a span of 8 bases. The germline V gene encodes CDR1 KGHSH and CDR2 LQKENI.

This clonotype turned up a few times. The junction differs from germline at one of its ends, possibly a read error. V is TRBV12-3 or TRBV12-4 and J is TRBJ2-2, with D possibly being TRBD2 (5 bases). This CDR3 is built from 14 residues. The CDR3 loop reads CASRLARTPGELFF. The CDR3 DNA reads TGTGCCAGCAGGTTAGCGCGGACCCCCGGGGAGCTGTTTTTT.

This clonotype was seen more than once but under ten times. The V and J genes are TRBV7-2 and TRBJ2-5; 9 bases line up with TRBD2. The CDR3 has 15 amino acids. The germline V gene has CDR1 SGHTA and CDR2 FQGNSA. The V segment lost 5 bases and the J segment 5 bases; nucleotides outside the gene matches: 9. CDR3 loop: CASSLKAGGGETQYF. CDR3 DNA: TGTGCCAGCAGCCTCAAAGCGGGAGGAGGGGAGACCCAGTACTTC.

This clonotype showed up just a few times. The rearrangement joins TRBV6-1 to TRBJ2-5, with 8 bases identical to TRBD1. V shed 5 bases and J 1 base; nucleotides not matched to a gene: 9. CDR1 is MNHNS and CDR2 is SASEGT in the germline V gene. This CDR3 has 16 residues. CDR3 region: CASSKGQGFFQETQYF. CDR3 bases: TGTGCCAGCAGTAAAGGACAGGGTTTTTTCCAAGAGACCCAGTACTTC.